This T cell receptor beta chain was captured in a study of T cell repertoires in cytomegalovirus infection (dated by TCRdb to about 2019). Regarding the research as a whole: Alongside well-studied HLA-B-restricted epitopes, the peptide stimulations were aimed at recently identified HLA-C-restricted CMV epitopes, whose presentation resists viral immunomodulation. Donor HLA type was relevant to the analysis, as public TCR beta signatures indicated carriage of CMV infection together with the matching HLA type.

Study-wide conclusions, independent of this receptor: In the ex vivo response, HLA-C-restricted CMV-specific TCR beta clonotypes were dominant, and in two of eight donors the single most frequent clonotype came from this HLA-C-restricted group. Carriers of CMV infection plus the relevant HLA type were discriminated by the cumulative frequency of public TCR beta family members in the study cohort and in an independent approximately 350-donor cohort.

Deletion took 7 bases off V and 10 bases off J, with a span of 20 bases between the germline ends. Looking up the germline V gene yields CDR1 MDHEN and CDR2 SYDVKM. From the cysteine through the phenylalanine, the CDR3 covers 14 amino acids. The DNA shown is the 42-base CDR3, in frame from base 1. On this clonotype: Its antigen has not been determined. No much larger clone is present one base from it, and per-base qualities are unavailable.

Sequencing instrument: Illumina HiSeq 1500. TCRdb handled the public reads itself, with Q25 trimming in fastp and clone calling in MiXCR, and kept productive beta chains. Duplicate CDR3 protein sequences are folded into a single record with the most common DNA and genes. This sample has 400,000 to 600,000 distinct CDR3 sequences in its table, and under 45% of those were observed once. The ten largest clones represent around 44% of the sample. In the paper's terms, the treatment or condition label means: in vitro stimulation with specific CMV peptide epitopes to enrich CMV-specific T cells. The rearrangement joined TRBV28 to TRBJ1-5; the D gene cannot be resolved reliably. This clonotype was obtained from a human donor in good health (CMV status not recorded). Some clones in this sample may be carry-over from other donors' samples. This specimen consisted of cultured PBMCs, obtained from culture after CMV antigen stimulation. The nucleotides read TGTGCCAGCACCCGACGTCACTCGGGATCCCCCCAGCATTTT. Its product reads: CASTRRHSGSPQHF.